This T cell receptor beta chain was identified during a study of blood T cell repertoires in COVID-19 (dated by TCRdb to about 2020). At the level of the whole study: Samples from collaborators originated in the United States, Italy and Spain and spanned both the acute and convalescent phases of COVID-19. The material from the prospective study consisted of cDNA or gDNA derived from T cells, B-cell-depleted T cells, or PBMCs. The dataset comprised deeply sampled blood TCRbeta repertoires from subjects exposed to, actively infected with, or recovered from COVID-19. The repertoires were released in a freely available public database meant as a resource for research on the immune response to SARS-CoV-2. The samples were drawn from two sources: the first 160 participants of the ongoing ImmuneRACE study, and 1,200 or so subjects contributed by 6 global collaborators. Sample metadata almost always included a de-identified subject ID, COVID-19 status, age in years and sex. HLA class I and class II types, where available, came from metadata supplied by the sample provider rather than from assay-based typing.

TCRbeta CDR3 regions were amplified from genomic DNA by means of the immunoSEQ Assay, a bias-controlled multiplex PCR. On the authors' methods: Within the assay, amplification of reference gene primers was used to estimate how many nucleated cells each sample contained. To quantify the absolute abundance of each unique TCRbeta CDR3 rearrangement, sequence reads were collapsed and filtered. For each sample, productive Simpson clonality was calculated as the square root of Simpson's diversity index over productive rearrangements. The immuneACCESS repertoire file appears here via TCRdb, limited to in-frame rearrangements. These files lack a portion of the clones; in checked studies, under half of the deficit traces to unresolved V genes, and the cause of the others is not known. That table furnishes V, J and clone size, whereas the DNA furnished D and trimming. Across this sample there are 80,000 to 100,000 clones, with around two thirds seen only once. The ten largest clones represent 3.5% to 4% of the sample.

Turning to this clone: The target of this receptor is not known. No much larger clonotype is one base removed from it; base qualities were not supplied.

In Seattle, one collaborating source enrolled patients while the infection was active and tracked those patients longitudinally over the course of disease. Whole blood was collected in K2EDTA tubes by collaborating institutions according to the institutions' own protocols. Collaborator samples were shipped for TCRbeta analysis as frozen whole blood, isolated PBMCs, or DNA extracted from either sample type. Results and caveats for the whole study, not just this receptor: The quantity of clinical and demographic metadata differed by source and by participant and was supplied without curation.

The receptor's source is a man in his 70s with COVID-19, enrolled during active disease. The sample was peripheral blood.

The DNA sequence is TGTGCCAGCAGTTCCCCGCCGGGCTCTGGGGCCAACGTCCTGACTTTC. This yields the protein CASSSPPGSGANVLTF. In this chain, TRBV6-2 or TRBV6-3 is recombined with TRBJ2-6; too little of a D gene remains to name it. The junction shows trimming of 4 bases on V and 0 bases on J, plus 10 bases between the germline ends. The CDR3 runs 16 residues from the cysteine to the phenylalanine. Only CDR3 DNA remains: 48 bases, in frame from the first base. CDR1 and CDR2 are drawn from the germline V gene: MNHEY, SVGEGT.